This T cell receptor (beta chain) was found in a study of cytomegalovirus exposure and HLA in healthy donors. Whole-study results and caveats: A later analysis, which compared TCR beta chains of equal frequency, found the HLA-associated ones more clonally expanded.

As to this clone: Antigen: not known.

The PCR was carried out with 60 Vbeta primers and 13 Jbeta primers. Only in-frame clones appear in the TCRdb table, and some are missing; sequencing was by immunoSEQ multiplex PCR. The sample shows about 160,000 clones, approximately 86% of them seen only once. Participants comprised healthy donors of bone marrow. CDR3 size: 14 residues. V was shortened by 0 bases and J by 0 bases, with 6 bases between the two germline ends. CDR1 and CDR2 (germline): KGHSH, LQKENI. The receptor's source is a woman under 30 in good health and CMV-seronegative. This chain links TRBV18 with TRBJ2-7; D not resolved. The specimen sequenced was PBMCs. CDR3 DNA: TGTGCCAGCTCACCACCAGAGAGCTCCTACGAGCAGTACTTC. It specifies CASSPPESSYEQYF.